This T cell receptor (beta chain) was identified during a study of follicular helper T cells after annual influenza vaccination (dated by TCRdb to about 2017). As for the study more broadly: Blood was collected on days 0, 7 and 28 after each seasonal influenza vaccination. To study recall of cTfh clones, some subjects were followed through successive annual vaccinations in the 2013-2014, 2014-2015 and 2015-2016 seasons. One week after vaccination, a second recruited cohort of 12 to 13 subjects (Table S1) displayed a similar ICOS+CD38+ cTfh response. Multi-year samples were obtained from 6 or 7 subjects, with two vaccination seasons covered for a few subjects and three seasons covered for two subjects. The 2013-2014 samples were cryopreserved, while the 2015 samples were processed right after collection.

The germline V gene (reference sequence) yields SEHNR for CDR1 and FQNEAQ for CDR2. The CDR3 holds 13 amino acids from the cysteine to the phenylalanine. Here the CDR3 DNA is all that survives: 39 bases in frame from base 1. The V and J ends are trimmed by 6 bases and 0 bases, leaving 8 bases between them. Adults were given seasonal inactivated influenza vaccine (Fluvarix), and sorted blood CD4 subsets were followed by TCRB sequencing before and after vaccination. To be eligible, subjects had to live in the community and must not have received influenza vaccine in the previous 6 months. Reasons for exclusion included contraindications to influenza vaccine, substance abuse, HIV/AIDS, active malignancy, immunomodulatory medication, and active illness such as respiratory infection. Between roughly 35 and 100 mL of blood was sampled per time point. Ficoll-Paque PLUS or SepMate separation was used to isolate PBMC. CXCR5- memory CD4 T cells were sorted as a comparison non-Tfh subset. Before DNA was extracted, the cell subsets were sorted from PBMC using a BD FACS Aria.

Receptors were amplified or captured by the immunoSEQ multiplex PCR assay. Adaptive Biotechnologies handled the TCRB amplification, library preparation, sequencing and preliminary bioinformatics at Survey level resolution. Regarding the original processing steps: In R, clonality was calculated as 1 minus the normalized Shannon entropy, and the Gini index was computed using the R package ineq. The overlap score was defined as the summed counts of shared sequences divided by the total counts of all sequences in both compared samples. Shared-clonotype significance used Fisher's exact test assuming a theoretical repertoire of 10^7 TCRB sequences. The clones in this table, taken by TCRdb from immuneACCESS, are in-frame only. Not every clone is retained; where verified, under half of the shortfall comes from an unresolved V gene, and the cause of the rest is unknown. That table is the source of V, J and clone size, and D and trimming were worked out from the DNA. For this sample there are about 10,000 clones; more than 60% appear just once. The top ten hold roughly 1% of the sample.

About this clone itself: There is no known antigen for this receptor. No base-level quality is on record; no much larger clone is a single base apart.

Overall study outcomes, separate from this receptor: Day 7 ICOS+CD38+ clones were most often found later in ICOS-CD38- cTfh, suggesting that subset may serve as a memory reservoir. ICOS+CD38+ cTfh clonality correlated with the frequency of that population, and its change correlated with the change in circulating plasmablast frequency. Because only 10-20% of the analyzed cells gave productive TCRB sequences, there was no way to sample rare clonotypes. A recurrent oligoclonal ICOS+CD38+ cTfh response containing tetramer and AIM influenza-specific clonotypes was recalled by successive annual vaccinations. When influenza clone enrichment was assessed, the possibility that the much larger non-cTfh compartments were undersampled could not be excluded.

The material sequenced was CXCR5- memory CD4+ T cells sorted from blood, taken 6 weeks after influenza vaccination. In light of the paper, this sample's cell subset or site label describes: CXCR5- memory CD4 T cells. The sequence joins TRBV7-9 to TRBJ1-1; the D gene remains uncertain. The receptor's source is an adult who received the influenza vaccine. The sequenced DNA is TGTGCCAGCAGGATCGGCCTGAACACTGAAGCTTTCTTT. This yields the protein CASRIGLNTEAFF.